Below are 12 T cell receptor beta chains sequenced from a single sample in a study of blood T cell repertoires in COVID-19. TCRdb's table, derived via immunoSEQ multiplex PCR, lists solely in-frame clones and lacks some. The table includes about 120,000 clones, around 86% detected once. What was sequenced was peripheral blood. Receptors were obtained from a man older than 75 with active or convalescent COVID-19.

This chain connects TRBV4-1 to TRBJ1-1; D gene unclear. The germline CDR1 and CDR2 sequences are MGHRA and YSYEKL. V shed 0 bases and J shed 0 bases, with 8 bases lying between them. This CDR3 comprises 15 residues. The CDR3 region is CASSQDPAMNTEAFF. CDR3 in DNA: TGCGCCAGCAGCCAAGATCCCGCGATGAACACTGAAGCTTTCTTT.

This clone was detected a few times. The chain joins TRBV5-6 to TRBJ1-1; D is unresolved. Trimming removed 0 bases at V and 7 bases at J, with 4 bases between. In germline, CDR1 is SGHDT, CDR2 YYEEEE. The CDR3 covers 11 residues. CDR3: CASSLALEAFF. In nucleotides, the CDR3 is TGTGCCAGCAGCTTGGCCCTTGAAGCTTTCTTT.

J is TRBJ2-3 and V is TRBV27, with TRBD2 matching over 7 bases. V dropped 5 bases and J dropped 3; count of bases not matched to a gene: 8. CDR1 is MNHEY, CDR2 SMNVEV, per germline (reference sequence). The CDR3 runs to 15 residues. This CDR3 reads CASSRGGSATDTQYF. In nucleotides, the CDR3 is TGTGCCAGCAGTAGGGGCGGGAGCGCAACAGATACGCAGTATTTT.

The genes are TRBV19 and TRBJ1-4; 9 bases line up with TRBD1. The CDR3 spans 15 residues. The trim removed 7 bases at V and 8 bases at J, leaving 11 bases unmatched. Germline assignment: CDR1 LNHDA and CDR2 SQIVND (reference sequence). CDR3 region: CASTLSRDRVEKLFF. In DNA, the CDR3 is TGTGCCAGTACCTTATCCCGGGACAGGGTCGAAAAACTGTTTTTT. Full variable domain (rest looked up from reference TRBV19 and TRBJ1-4): DGGITQSPKYLFRKEGQNVTLSCEQNLNHDAMYWYRQDPGQGLRLIYYSQIVNDFQKGDIAEGYSVSREKKESFPLTVTSAQKNPTAFYLCASTLSRDRVEKLFFGSGTQLSVL.

The chain links TRBV6-5 to TRBJ1-5; TRBD1 might be the D (5 bases). V dropped 5 bases and J dropped 1 base, with 12 bases sitting between them. The CDR3 consists of 15 residues. Germline V CDR1 and CDR2: MNHEY, SVGAGI. The chain's CDR3 is CASSREGRSNQPQHF. The CDR3 DNA sequence: TGTGCCAGCAGTCGGGAGGGGCGGAGCAATCAGCCCCAGCATTTT.

The chain combines TRBV6-1 with TRBJ2-3; 14 bases agree with TRBD2. CDR3 size: 21 residues. Germline V CDR1 and CDR2: MNHNS, SASEGT. With 0 bases clipped from V and 4 bases from J, the junction kept 15 bases outside the gene matches. The CDR3 loop reads CASSEALTSGRVLRVPDTQYF. CDR3 nucleotide sequence: TGTGCCAGCAGTGAAGCGCTGACTAGCGGGAGGGTCCTTAGGGTTCCAGATACGCAGTATTTT.

This sequence joins TRBV9 and TRBJ2-2; D unclear. Germline values: CDR1 SGDLS, CDR2 YYNGEE. CDR3 length equals 15 residues. V shed 4 bases and J shed 3 bases, with 13 bases lying between them. The CDR3 here is CASSPTPSYTGELFF. The CDR3 nucleotides are TGTGCCAGCAGCCCTACCCCGTCCTACACCGGGGAGCTGTTTTTT.

This clone occurred once. This rearrangement joins TRBV2 to TRBJ1-5, with D hard to call. There are 14 residues in the CDR3. Germline V gives CDR1 SNHLY, CDR2 FYNNEI. The germline V and J ends were trimmed by 7 bases and 3 bases, with 13 bases remaining between them. The chain's CDR3 is CASTPSSFNQPQHF. CDR3 coding DNA: TGTGCCAGCACCCCAAGTAGTTTCAATCAGCCCCAGCATTTT.

V usage is TRBV11-2 and J usage is TRBJ2-7; 12 nucleotides line up with TRBD2. Trimming at V came to 5 bases and at J to 5 bases, leaving 13 bases not matched to a gene. CDR3 size: 17 residues. Germline CDR1 SGHAT, CDR2 FQNNGV. CDR3 residues: CASSLQPSGRAKDEQYF. The CDR3 DNA follows: TGTGCCAGCAGCCTCCAACCTAGCGGGAGGGCCAAGGACGAGCAGTACTTC.

V and J are TRBV2 and TRBJ1-2, with 9 bases fitting TRBD1. This CDR3 has 14 residues. From germline, CDR1 is SNHLY and CDR2 FYNNEI. J gave up 8 bases and V 4 bases, and 8 bases lay outside the gene matches. CDR3: CASSAQGASWGYTF. CDR3 in DNA: TGTGCCAGCAGTGCACAGGGGGCAAGCTGGGGCTACACCTTC. Full variable domain (remainder filled in from reference TRBV2 and TRBJ1-2): EPEVTQTPSHQVTQMGQEVILRCVPISNHLYFYWYRQILGQKVEFLVSFYNNEISEKSEIFDDQFSVERPDGSNFTLKIRSTKLEDSAMYFCASSAQGASWGYTFGSGTRLTVV.

The V call is TRBV7-6, the J call TRBJ2-1; the D is unclear. The V end was cut by 1 base, the J end by 5 bases, with 15 bases between. Germline V lookup: CDR1 SGHVS, CDR2 FNYEAQ. The CDR3 extends over 16 amino acids. CDR3 amino acids: CASSLGVPRGNNEQFF. The CDR3 bases are TGTGCCAGCAGCTTAGGCGTGCCCCGCGGAAACAATGAGCAGTTCTTC.

V gene TRBV28 combines with J gene TRBJ1-1; tentatively, D is TRBD1 (5 bases). V gave up 10 bases and J gave up 3 bases, with 9 bases separating them. From germline, CDR1 is MDHEN and CDR2 SYDVKM. This CDR3 comprises 11 residues. The CDR3: CATGGDTEAFF. CDR3 DNA: TGTGCCACCGGGGGGGACACTGAAGCTTTCTTT.